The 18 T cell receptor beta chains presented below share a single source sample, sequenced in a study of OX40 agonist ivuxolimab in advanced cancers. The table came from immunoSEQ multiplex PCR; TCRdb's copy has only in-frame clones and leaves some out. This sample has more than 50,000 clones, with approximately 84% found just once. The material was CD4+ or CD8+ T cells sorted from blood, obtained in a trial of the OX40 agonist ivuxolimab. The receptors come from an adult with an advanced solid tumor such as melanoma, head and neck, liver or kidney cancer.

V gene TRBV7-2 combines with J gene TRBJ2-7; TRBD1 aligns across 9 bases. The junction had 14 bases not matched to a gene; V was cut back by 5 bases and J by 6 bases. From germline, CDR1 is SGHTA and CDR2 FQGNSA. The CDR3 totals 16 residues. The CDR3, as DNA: TGTGCCAGCAGCCCTTCCCTGGGGACAGGGTTTGGCGAGCAGTACTTC. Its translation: CASSPSLGTGFGEQYF.

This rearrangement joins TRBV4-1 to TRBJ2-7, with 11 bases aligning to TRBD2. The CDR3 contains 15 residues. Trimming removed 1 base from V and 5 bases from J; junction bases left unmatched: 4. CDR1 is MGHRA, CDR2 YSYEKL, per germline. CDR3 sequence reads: CASSQASGRLHEQYF. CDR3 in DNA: TGCGCCAGCAGCCAAGCTAGCGGGAGGCTACACGAGCAGTACTTC.

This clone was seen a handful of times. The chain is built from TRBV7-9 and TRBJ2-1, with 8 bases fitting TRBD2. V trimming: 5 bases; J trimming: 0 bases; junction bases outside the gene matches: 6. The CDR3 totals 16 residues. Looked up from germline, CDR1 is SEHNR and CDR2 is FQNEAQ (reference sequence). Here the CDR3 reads CASSPTSGSSYNEQFF. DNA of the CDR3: TGTGCCAGCAGCCCAACTAGCGGTAGCTCCTACAATGAGCAGTTCTTC.

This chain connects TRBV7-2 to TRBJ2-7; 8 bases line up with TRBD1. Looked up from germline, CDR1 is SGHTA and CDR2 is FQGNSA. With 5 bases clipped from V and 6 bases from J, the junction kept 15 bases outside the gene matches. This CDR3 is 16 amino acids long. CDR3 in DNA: TGTGCCAGCAGCCCAGGGGGCAGGTCCGTCGGGGTCGAGCAGTACTTC. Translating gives CASSPGGRSVGVEQYF.

The CDR3 DNA reads TGTGCCAGCAGTCTGGGGAGGGCTAGGTCTGGAAACACCATATATTTT. It specifies CASSLGRARSGNTIYF. The chain couples TRBV28 to TRBJ1-3; no clear D. Germline CDR1 reads MDHEN; CDR2 reads SYDVKM. The CDR3 loop spans 16 amino acids. Trimming took off 5 bases at V and 1 base at J, with 15 bases between the two ends. Supplemented by reference TRBV28 and TRBJ1-3, the full variable domain reads DVKVTQSSRYLVKRTGEKVFLECVQDMDHENMFWYRQDPGLGLRLIYFSYDVKMKEKGDIPEGYSVSREKKERFSLILESASTNQTSMYLCASSLGRARSGNTIYFGEGSWLTVV.

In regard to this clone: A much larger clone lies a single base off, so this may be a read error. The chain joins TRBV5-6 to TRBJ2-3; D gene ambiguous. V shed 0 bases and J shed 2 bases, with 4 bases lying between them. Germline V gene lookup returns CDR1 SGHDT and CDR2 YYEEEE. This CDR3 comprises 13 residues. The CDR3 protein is CASSLGATDTQYF. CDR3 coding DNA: TGTGCCAGCAGCTTGGGGGCCACAGATACGCAGTATTTT. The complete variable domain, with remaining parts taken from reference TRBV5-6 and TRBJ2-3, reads DAGVTQSPTHLIKTRGQQVTLRCSPKSGHDTVSWYQQALGQGPQFIFQYYEEEERQRGNFPDRFSGHQFPNYSSELNVNALLLGDSALYLCASSLGATDTQYFGPGTRLTVL.

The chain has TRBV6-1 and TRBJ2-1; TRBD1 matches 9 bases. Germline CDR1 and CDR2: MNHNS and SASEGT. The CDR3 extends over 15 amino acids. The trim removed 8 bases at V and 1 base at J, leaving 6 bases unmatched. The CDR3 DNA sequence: TGTGCCAGCCCGGGACAGGGCTCATCCTACAATGAGCAGTTCTTC. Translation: CASPGQGSSYNEQFF.

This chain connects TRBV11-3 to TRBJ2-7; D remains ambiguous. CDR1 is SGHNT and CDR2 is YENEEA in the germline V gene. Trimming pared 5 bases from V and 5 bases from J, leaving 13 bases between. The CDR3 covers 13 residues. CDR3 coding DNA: TGTGCCAGCAGCCGGCTGGCACTCAACGAGCAGTACTTC. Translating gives CASSRLALNEQYF.

The CDR3 region has the DNA TGTGCCAGCAGCACCGCACTAGCGGGAACCAATGAGCAGTTCTTC. This codes for CASSTALAGTNEQFF. This rearrangement joins TRBV7-2 to TRBJ2-1; 10 nucleotides align to TRBD2. The length of the CDR3 is 15 residues. Trimming took 5 bases from V and 6 from J; bases not matched to a gene: 7. Per germline, CDR1 SGHTA and CDR2 FQGNSA.

As DNA, the CDR3 is TGTGCCAGTGGTCTAGCGGGTCGCGAGACCCAGTACTTC. Its protein product is CASGLAGRETQYF. The J gene is TRBJ2-5, the V gene TRBV19; 8 bases agree with TRBD2. Germline V CDR1 and CDR2: LNHDA, SQIVND (reference sequence). Trimming cost V 8 bases and J 5 bases; bases outside gene matches: 7. The CDR3 covers 13 residues.

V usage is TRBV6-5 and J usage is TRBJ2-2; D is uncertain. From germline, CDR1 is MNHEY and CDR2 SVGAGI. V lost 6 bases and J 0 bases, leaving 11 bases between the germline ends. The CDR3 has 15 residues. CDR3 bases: TGTGCCAGCAGGTACAAGCAATCGAACACCGGGGAGCTGTTTTTT. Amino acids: CASRYKQSNTGELFF.

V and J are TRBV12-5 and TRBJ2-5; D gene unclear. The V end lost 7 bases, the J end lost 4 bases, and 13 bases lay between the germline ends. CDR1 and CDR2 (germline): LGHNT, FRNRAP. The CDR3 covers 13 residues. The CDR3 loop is CASALGMAETQYF. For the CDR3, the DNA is TGTGCTAGTGCTCTGGGGATGGCAGAGACCCAGTACTTC.

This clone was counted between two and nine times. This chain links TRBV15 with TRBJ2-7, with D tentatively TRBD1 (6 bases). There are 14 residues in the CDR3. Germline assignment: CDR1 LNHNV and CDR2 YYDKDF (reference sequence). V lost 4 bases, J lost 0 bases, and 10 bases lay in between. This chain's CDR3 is CATSKGQSSYEQYF. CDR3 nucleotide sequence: TGTGCCACCAGCAAAGGACAGTCCTCCTACGAGCAGTACTTC.

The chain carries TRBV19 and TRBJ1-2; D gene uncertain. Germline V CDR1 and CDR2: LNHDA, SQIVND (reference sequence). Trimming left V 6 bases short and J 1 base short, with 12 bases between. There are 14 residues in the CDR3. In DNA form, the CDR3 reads TGTGCCAGTAGCCGCGGAGAGCATAACTATGGCTACACCTTC. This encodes CASSRGEHNYGYTF. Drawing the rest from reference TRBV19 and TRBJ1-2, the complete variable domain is DGGITQSPKYLFRKEGQNVTLSCEQNLNHDAMYWYRQDPGQGLRLIYYSQIVNDFQKGDIAEGYSVSREKKESFPLTVTSAQKNPTAFYLCASSRGEHNYGYTFGSGTRLTVV.

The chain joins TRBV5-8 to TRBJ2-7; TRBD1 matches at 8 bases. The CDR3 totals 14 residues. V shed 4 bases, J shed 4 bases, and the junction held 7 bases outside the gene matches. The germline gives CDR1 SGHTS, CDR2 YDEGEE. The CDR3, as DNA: TGTGCCAGCAGCAACCGGGACAGGCTGTACGAGCAGTACTTC. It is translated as CASSNRDRLYEQYF.

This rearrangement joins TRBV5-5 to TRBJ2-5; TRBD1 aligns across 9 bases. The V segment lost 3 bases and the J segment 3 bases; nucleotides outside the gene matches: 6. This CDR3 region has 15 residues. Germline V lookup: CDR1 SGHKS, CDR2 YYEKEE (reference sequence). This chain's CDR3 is CASSWLDRGEETQYF. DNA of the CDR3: TGTGCCAGCAGCTGGTTGGACAGGGGTGAAGAGACCCAGTACTTC.

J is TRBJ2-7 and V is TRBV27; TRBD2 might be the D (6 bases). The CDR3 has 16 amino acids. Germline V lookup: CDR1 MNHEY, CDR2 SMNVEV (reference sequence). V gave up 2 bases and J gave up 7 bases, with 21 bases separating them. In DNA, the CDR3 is TGTGCCAGCAGTTTAGTAGGCGGGAAGGGGATCGGGGAGCAGTACTTC. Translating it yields CASSLVGGKGIGEQYF.

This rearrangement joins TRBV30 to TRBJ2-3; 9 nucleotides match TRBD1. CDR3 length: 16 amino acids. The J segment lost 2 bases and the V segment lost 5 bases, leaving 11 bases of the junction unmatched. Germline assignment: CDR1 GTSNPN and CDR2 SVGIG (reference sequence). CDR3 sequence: CAWLTNRGRFTDTQYF. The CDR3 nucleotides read TGTGCCTGGTTAACTAACAGGGGGCGCTTCACAGATACGCAGTATTTT.